This is a list of T cell receptor beta chains from one sample in a study of T-cell reconstitution after alpha-beta-depleted transplantation in children. In TCRdb, the PCR reads were re-called with MiXCR into one record per CDR3 protein. Of about 590,000 distinct CDR3 sequences listed, 13% are singletons. This specimen consisted of PBMCs, mostly from graft donor cells, obtained 360 days after TCRalphabeta/CD19-depleted stem cell transplant. Receptors were obtained from a male patient under 18 who had a stem cell transplant for acute myeloid leukemia, so the T cells may come from the graft donor. The CDR3 runs from the conserved cysteine through the conserved F or W. Fields, in order: J gene, clone size, D gene, V gene, CDR3 DNA, CDR3 protein. The D gene is left open where the match is weak. The listing skips clone size in some rows; elsewhere it reads once, few, many or a size class.

>TRBJ2-2|many|-|TRBV7-2
TGTGCCAGCAGCTTAGTCCGACTAGTTTTCACCGGGGAGCTGTTTTTT
CASSLVRLVFTGELFF
>TRBJ2-7|-|-|TRBV18
TGTGCCAGCTCACTAGCAATGGGCTCCTACGAGCAGTACTTC
CASSLAMGSYEQYF
>TRBJ2-1|many|TRBD1|TRBV20-1
TGCAGTGCTACCACCCGGGACAGTACCAATGAGCAGTTCTTC
CSATTRDSTNEQFF
>TRBJ2-7|few|TRBD2|TRBV5-5
TGTGCCAGCAGCTCACCAGGACTAGCGGGAGGGTTTAACTACGAGCAGTACTTC
CASSSPGLAGGFNYEQYF
>TRBJ2-7|few|TRBD2|TRBV25-1
TGTGCCAGCAGTGTCCCTAGCGGCCTCCTTTACGAGCAGTACTTC
CASSVPSGLLYEQYF
>TRBJ2-1|few|TRBD2|TRBV30
TGTGCCTGGAGTGTACCCGGACTAGCGGGACACAATGAGCAGTTCTTC
CAWSVPGLAGHNEQFF
>TRBJ2-1|-|-|TRBV19
TGTGCCAGTAGTATAAGAACCAGTGGTGAGCAGTTCTTC
CASSIRTSGEQFF
>TRBJ2-2|-|-|TRBV4-3
TGCGCCAGCAGCCCTATATCGACCGGGGAGCTGTTTTTT
CASSPISTGELFF
>TRBJ2-7|few|-|TRBV18
TGTGCCAGCTCACCCTACACCATTAGCGAGCAGTACTTC
CASSPYTISEQYF
>TRBJ2-3|many|-|TRBV7-6
TGTGCCAGCAGTTTTGGGACACCGGGCAATACGCAGTATTTT
CASSFGTPGNTQYF
>TRBJ2-1|few|-|TRBV2
TGTGCCAGCAGAGCCCGAGACAGGGAGGCCCATGAGCAGTTCTTC
CASRARDREAHEQFF
>TRBJ2-5|-|-|TRBV30
TGTGCCTGGAGTATAGGGCAGGGAAGTAGAGAGACCCAGTACTTC
CAWSIGQGSRETQYF
>TRBJ2-5|-|TRBD1|TRBV25-1
TGTGCCAGCAGTGAAGGGGACAGGGCTCTACAAGAGACCCAGTACTTC
CASSEGDRALQETQYF
>TRBJ2-1|-|-|TRBV6-5
TGTGCCAGCAGTTACTCGCTCTCAATGGGACTCAATGAGCAGTTCTTC
CASSYSLSMGLNEQFF
>TRBJ2-2|many|-|TRBV28
TGTGCCAGCAGGGTTGTAATTGCACCCGGGGAGCTGTTTTTT
CASRVVIAPGELFF
>TRBJ2-7|many|-|TRBV20-1
TGCAGTGCCCCATGGGTAGGCGAGCAGTACTTC
CSAPWVGEQYF
>TRBJ2-1|few|TRBD2|TRBV12-3/TRBV12-4
TGTGCCAGCAAGGCGGGAGAGTACAATGAGCAGTTCTTC
CASKAGEYNEQFF